This T cell receptor (beta chain) was found in a study of lymphopenia after photon versus proton radiotherapy. V was pared by 8 bases and J by 4 bases, with 7 bases of the junction left unmatched. The CDR3 runs 15 residues. CDR1 LNHDA and CDR2 SQIVND come from the germline V gene (reference sequence). Details on this clone: Its target is unknown.

The protocol was immunoSEQ multiplex PCR, while the TCRdb copy is restricted to in-frame clones and leaves out a portion. This sample has approximately 160,000 clones, with approximately 86% found just once. General study findings and limits: Under photons, naive T cells and diversity fell while effector/memory populations rose. Post-nadir diversity loss with photons came from oligoclonal expansion, particularly CD8+ Temra cells.

This TCR was sampled from a man between 45 and 60 years old with gastric cancer. The chain has TRBV19 and TRBJ2-1, with 11 positions matching TRBD2. The sequencing used peripheral blood, collected from a patient treated with photon-based radiotherapy. CDR3 coding DNA: TGTGCCAGTGGGAGCGGGACTAGCGGATACAATGAGCAGTTCTTC. Amino acid sequence: CASGSGTSGYNEQFF. Variable domain in full (rest from reference TRBV19 and TRBJ2-1): DGGITQSPKYLFRKEGQNVTLSCEQNLNHDAMYWYRQDPGQGLRLIYYSQIVNDFQKGDIAEGYSVSREKKESFPLTVTSAQKNPTAFYLCASGSGTSGYNEQFFGPGTRLTVL.